Below, 31 T cell receptor beta chains from the same sample are listed, as sequenced in a study of blood T cell repertoires in COVID-19. The table came from immunoSEQ multiplex PCR; TCRdb's copy has only in-frame clones and leaves some out. This table holds 68,000 or so clones, roughly 88% found once. What was sequenced was peripheral blood. The receptors were gathered from a human donor in a cohort sampled during active COVID-19.

V is TRBV5-6 and J is TRBJ2-1; 7 nucleotides match TRBD2. The V segment lost 4 bases and the J segment 1 base; nucleotides outside the gene matches: 17. Germline CDR1 and CDR2: SGHDT and YYEEEE. CDR3 size: 19 residues. The CDR3 loop is CASSVFVPGEAGSYNEQFF. CDR3 coding DNA: TGTGCCAGCAGCGTCTTTGTCCCGGGGGAAGCGGGATCCTACAATGAGCAGTTCTTC. The variable domain in full, with the rest retrieved from reference TRBV5-6 and TRBJ2-1, is DAGVTQSPTHLIKTRGQQVTLRCSPKSGHDTVSWYQQALGQGPQFIFQYYEEEERQRGNFPDRFSGHQFPNYSSELNVNALLLGDSALYLCASSVFVPGEAGSYNEQFFGPGTRLTVL.

The chain has TRBV19 and TRBJ1-3; D remains unclear. The CDR3 consists of 14 residues. Looked up from germline, CDR1 is LNHDA and CDR2 is SQIVND (reference sequence). Trimming cost V 4 bases and J 0 bases, with 7 bases left between them. The CDR3 here is CASSNRASGNTIYF. CDR3 sequence (DNA): TGTGCCAGTAGTAACCGCGCCTCTGGAAACACCATATATTTT.

This chain uses TRBV29-1 with TRBJ1-1; 8 nucleotides align to TRBD1. CDR1 SQVTM and CDR2 ANQGSEA come from the germline V gene. The length of the CDR3 is 12 residues. V dropped 7 bases and J dropped 2; count of bases not matched to a gene: 3. CDR3 nucleotides: TGCAGCGGAGACAGGGGAAACACTGAAGCTTTCTTT. Protein sequence: CSGDRGNTEAFF.

V usage is TRBV9 and J usage is TRBJ1-5; 7 positions match TRBD1. With V trimmed by 0 bases and J by 4 bases, 4 bases remained unmatched. Germline loops: CDR1 SGDLS, CDR2 YYNGEE. The CDR3 contains 15 residues. The CDR3 DNA reads as TGTGCCAGCAGCGTAGGACAGGGTGGTAATCAGCCCCAGCATTTT. Its protein product is CASSVGQGGNQPQHF.

The chain carries TRBV6-5 and TRBJ2-7; 9 bases match TRBD1. The V segment lost 8 bases and the J segment 7 bases; nucleotides outside the gene matches: 6. Germline values: CDR1 MNHEY, CDR2 SVGAGI. The CDR3 totals 12 residues. The CDR3 DNA follows: TGTGCCAGCGGGGACAGGGTGGGAGAGCAGTACTTC. This codes for CASGDRVGEQYF.

The chain links TRBV7-2 to TRBJ2-3, with D possibly TRBD1 on 5 matching bases. The CDR3 loop spans 17 amino acids. Germline assignment: CDR1 SGHTA and CDR2 FQGNSA. Deletions cut 3 bases from V and 9 bases from J, with 25 bases between. Here the CDR3 reads CASSFLGLVPPLGTQYF. CDR3 nucleotide sequence: TGTGCCAGCAGCTTCTTGGGGCTAGTCCCACCCCTAGGCACGCAGTATTTT.

This rearrangement joins TRBV5-4 to TRBJ1-6; 10 nucleotides align to TRBD1. This CDR3 is 15 amino acids long. CDR1 and CDR2 (germline): SGHNT, YYREEE (reference sequence). Trimming at V came to 7 bases and at J to 4 bases, leaving 5 bases not matched to a gene. The CDR3 sequence is CASYTDRGYNSPLHF. CDR3 in DNA: TGTGCCAGCTATACGGACAGGGGGTATAATTCACCCCTCCACTTT.

J is TRBJ1-5 and V is TRBV24-1; 9 bases line up with TRBD1. Unmatched junction bases numbered 7, after V lost 5 bases and J lost 6 bases. The CDR3 totals 15 residues. Germline assignment: CDR1 KGHDR and CDR2 SFDVKD. Here the CDR3 reads CATSARDRAFQPQHF. CDR3 DNA: TGTGCCACCAGTGCCCGGGACAGGGCTTTTCAGCCCCAGCATTTT.

The rearrangement uses TRBV3-1 (or the pseudogene TRBV3-2) and TRBJ1-2; perhaps TRBD1 as D (5 bases). Trimming pared 4 bases from V and 0 bases from J, leaving 15 bases between. This CDR3 has 16 amino acids. Germline CDR1 LGHDT, CDR2 YNNKEL (reference sequence). CDR3 protein: CASSLRWGQTNYGYTF. For the CDR3, the DNA is TGTGCCAGCAGCCTCCGTTGGGGCCAAACTAACTATGGCTACACCTTC.

The rearrangement uses TRBV6-2 or TRBV6-3 and TRBJ1-3, with D unresolved. Between the trimmed V and J ends, which lost 4 bases and 3 bases, there was a span of 4 bases. Germline CDR1 and CDR2: MNHEY and SVGEGT. The CDR3 is made up of 12 amino acids. CDR3: CASSLDGNTIYF. The CDR3 bases are TGTGCCAGCAGTTTAGATGGAAACACCATATATTTT.

The chain carries TRBV5-1 and TRBJ1-1; perhaps TRBD1 as D (6 bases). Germline V gene data show CDR1 as SGHRS and CDR2 as YFSETQ. V lost 2 bases and J lost 5, with 16 bases in between. The CDR3 sequence is 15 residues long. The CDR3 region is CASSFQPTGSTEAFF. The CDR3 DNA sequence: TGCGCCAGCAGCTTCCAACCTACAGGGTCGACTGAAGCTTTCTTT.

With respect to this clone: At one end, the junction sequence differs from germline, possibly due to a read error. V is TRBV3-1 (or the pseudogene TRBV3-2) and J is TRBJ2-7; D possibly corresponds to TRBD2 (6 bases). The CDR3 loop spans 11 amino acids. Germline V CDR1 and CDR2: LGHDT, YNNKEL (reference sequence). In DNA, the CDR3 is TGTGCCAGCAGCCACCGACTAGTTCCGTGCTTC. It translates to CASSHRLVPCF.

The chain links TRBV6-6 to TRBJ2-7, with 7 nucleotides matching TRBD2. The CDR3 has 12 residues. Germline loops: CDR1 MNHNY, CDR2 SVGAGI (reference sequence). V trimming: 7 bases; J trimming: 3 bases; junction bases outside the gene matches: 3. The CDR3 DNA is TGTGCCAGCAAGCTAGCGGACTACGAGCAGTACTTC. It is translated as CASKLADYEQYF.

The V call is TRBV7-2, the J call TRBJ1-1, with 8 bases matching TRBD1. With 2 bases clipped from V and 2 bases from J, the junction kept 13 bases outside the gene matches. CDR1 is SGHTA, CDR2 FQGNSA, per germline. The CDR3 is 18 residues long. CDR3 nucleotide sequence: TGTGCCAGCAGCTTAAGGGCCGGGACAGGTCTCCTTAACACTGAAGCTTTCTTT. Translation gives CASSLRAGTGLLNTEAFF.

The genes are TRBV6-6 and TRBJ1-3; D not resolved. The CDR3 is 18 amino acids. Per germline, CDR1 MNHNY and CDR2 SVGAGI (reference sequence). V lost 5 bases to trimming and J lost 0 bases, with 20 bases between them. In DNA form, the CDR3 reads TGTGCCAGCAGTCCGGCAGGCCTAGGCGGGATCTCTGGAAACACCATATATTTT. Translated: CASSPAGLGGISGNTIYF.

This clone was observed once. The chain carries TRBV28 and TRBJ2-7; weak D call: TRBD2 (5 bases). The germline V and J ends were trimmed by 2 bases and 3 bases, with 14 bases remaining between them. The CDR3 contains 15 residues. Germline V gives CDR1 MDHEN, CDR2 SYDVKM. DNA of the CDR3: TGTGCCAGCAGTTTAACTAGTCCGGGATTCTACGAGCAGTACTTC. Its translation is CASSLTSPGFYEQYF.

J is TRBJ2-5 and V is TRBV2; the D gene is possibly TRBD2 (6 bases). The V end was cut by 3 bases, the J end by 7 bases, with 6 bases between. CDR3 length equals 11 residues. The germline V gene encodes CDR1 SNHLY and CDR2 FYNNEI. The CDR3 sequence is CASSEGGTQYF. Written as DNA, the CDR3 is TGTGCCAGCAGTGAGGGGGGGACCCAGTACTTC.

This chain connects TRBV5-1 to TRBJ2-3; possible D gene TRBD2, 5 bases. Germline V CDR1 and CDR2: SGHRS, YFSETQ. The CDR3 is made up of 15 amino acids. V gave up 1 base and J gave up 5 bases, with 14 bases separating them. CDR3 nucleotide sequence: TGCGCCAGCAGCTTGTTGGGCCGGGAAGGAGATACGCAGTATTTT. This gives the protein CASSLLGREGDTQYF.

The V call is TRBV6-5, the J call TRBJ1-2; 9 bases are shared with TRBD1. CDR1 and CDR2 from the germline V gene are MNHEY and SVGAGI. CDR3 length: 15 residues. Losses at the gene ends were 6 bases for V and 4 bases for J; bases not matched to a gene: 9. CDR3 DNA sequence: TGTGCCAGCAGCCTGGGACAGGGTTTGAGCTATGGCTACACCTTC. This codes for CASSLGQGLSYGYTF.

The chain links TRBV19 to TRBJ2-4; 9 bases are a match to TRBD1. Trimming at V came to 3 bases and at J to 7 bases, leaving 4 bases not matched to a gene. The CDR3 is made up of 14 amino acids. CDR1 and CDR2 (germline): LNHDA, SQIVND (reference sequence). In nucleotides, the CDR3 is TGTGCCAGTAGTATTCAACAGGGGGCGAACATTCAGTACTTC. Amino acid sequence: CASSIQQGANIQYF.

V gene TRBV4-2 combines with J gene TRBJ2-5, with TRBD2 matching 8 bases. J gave up 2 bases and V 2 bases, and 7 bases lay outside the gene matches. Germline-derived CDR1 and CDR2 are LGHNA and YNFKEQ. The CDR3 sequence is 16 residues long. The CDR3 DNA reads as TGTGCCAGCAGCCAACCTCGGGGGGGGGTACAAGAGACCCAGTACTTC. The encoded protein is CASSQPRGGVQETQYF.

The chain joins TRBV4-2 to TRBJ2-3; 10 bases are shared with TRBD2. This CDR3 comprises 15 residues. The V gene's germline CDR1 is LGHNA and CDR2 YNFKEQ. V was pared by 5 bases and J by 5 bases, with 7 bases of the junction left unmatched. CDR3 protein: CASSYSGGAEDTQYF. The CDR3 coding sequence is TGTGCCAGCAGCTACAGCGGGGGGGCGGAAGATACGCAGTATTTT.

V usage is TRBV5-6 and J usage is TRBJ2-7; 9 nucleotides agree with TRBD1. Germline values: CDR1 SGHDT, CDR2 YYEEEE. The V segment lost 5 bases and the J segment 1 base; nucleotides outside the gene matches: 1. The CDR3 extends over 13 amino acids. The CDR3: CASRDRGSYEQYF. In DNA, the CDR3 is TGTGCCAGCAGGGACAGGGGATCCTACGAGCAGTACTTC.

The rearrangement links TRBV3-1 (or the pseudogene TRBV3-2) to TRBJ2-1; 10 bases agree with TRBD2. V shed 0 bases, J shed 7 bases, and the junction held 9 bases outside the gene matches. Germline V gene lookup returns CDR1 LGHDT and CDR2 YNNKEL (reference sequence). The CDR3 contains 17 residues. The CDR3 region has the DNA TGTGCCAGCAGCCAAGATCGGGCTAGCGGGAGAGGTAATGAGCAGTTCTTC. As protein: CASSQDRASGRGNEQFF.

The V and J genes are TRBV2 and TRBJ1-2, with 8 bases matching TRBD1. The V gene end was trimmed by 5 bases and the J gene end by 5 bases; junction bases not matched to a gene: 7. The germline V gene encodes CDR1 SNHLY and CDR2 FYNNEI. There are 14 residues in the CDR3. For the CDR3, the DNA is TGTGCCAGCAGTAAAACAACAGGGGGGTATGGCTACACCTTC. It codes for CASSKTTGGYGYTF.

The chain is built from TRBV18 and TRBJ1-2; the D gene is possibly TRBD1 (5 bases). Germline assignment: CDR1 KGHSH and CDR2 LQKENI. CDR3 length equals 12 residues. V lost 4 bases and J 2 bases, leaving 5 bases between the germline ends. In nucleotides, the CDR3 is TGTGCCAGCTCACGGGGCAACTATGGCTACACCTTC. It specifies CASSRGNYGYTF.

Comments on this clone: Other nucleotide sequences in the sample specify the same CDR3. The J gene is TRBJ1-2, the V gene TRBV5-1; 7 nucleotides align to TRBD1. This CDR3 comprises 17 residues. V shed 0 bases and J 5 bases; nucleotides not matched to a gene: 13. Germline V gives CDR1 SGHRS, CDR2 YFSETQ. The CDR3, as DNA: TGCGCCAGCAGCTTGGGGTCAGGGGGTGTTTCACAGTATGGCTACACCTTC. Its protein is CASSLGSGGVSQYGYTF.

The rearrangement links TRBV5-4 to TRBJ2-2; a weak D match, TRBD1 (5 bases). Germline assignment: CDR1 SGHNT and CDR2 YYREEE (reference sequence). V was shortened by 2 bases and J by 3 bases, with 8 bases between the two germline ends. CDR3 length: 14 residues. This CDR3 is CASSFSRDTGELFF. In DNA form, the CDR3 reads TGTGCCAGCAGCTTCAGCAGGGACACCGGGGAGCTGTTTTTT.

In this sample, this clone turned up a few times. V usage is TRBV7-6 and J usage is TRBJ2-5, with a possible D match to TRBD1 (5 bases). V was pared by 4 bases and J by 0 bases, with 9 bases between. Germline V gene sequence: CDR1 SGHVS, CDR2 FNYEAQ. The CDR3 contains 14 residues. The CDR3 is CASSSKTDQETQYF. The CDR3 nucleotides are TGTGCCAGCAGCTCCAAGACAGACCAAGAGACCCAGTACTTC.

The chain carries TRBV2 and TRBJ1-4; no clear D. The CDR3 has 16 amino acids. With 11 bases removed from V and 0 bases from J, the gap between germline ends came to 19 bases. Germline V gene lookup returns CDR1 SNHLY and CDR2 FYNNEI. This CDR3 reads CAWCGPTTTTNEKLFF. In nucleotides, the CDR3 is TGTGCCTGGTGCGGCCCCACCACCACAACTAATGAAAAACTGTTTTTT.

The rearrangement links TRBV4-1 to TRBJ2-3, with a tentative D call TRBD2 (5 bases). This CDR3 is built from 16 residues. V was clipped by 1 base and J by 2 bases, with 13 bases between them. Germline V gene sequence: CDR1 MGHRA, CDR2 YSYEKL. DNA for the CDR3: TGCGCCAGCAGCCAAGGCCCTCACGACTACACAGATACGCAGTATTTT. Translating gives CASSQGPHDYTDTQYF.